Each of the 27 T cell receptor beta chains below was sequenced from the same sample in a study of CD8 T cells in Susac syndrome. Random hexamers were used to reverse transcribe an amount of roughly 0.45 to 1 ug RNA. TCRdb re-derived calls from the immunoSEQ multiplex PCR reads in MiXCR, one entry per CDR3 protein. The sample has about 400,000 distinct CDR3 sequences, approximately 85% seen once; the top ten hold under 0.15%. The sequenced sample was CD8+ T cells from PBMCs. The receptor source for this set is a human donor with multiple sclerosis.

The CDR3 DNA is TGTGCCAGCAGCCAGGGGGACAGGGATTCCAATGAGCAGTTCTTC. Its translation: CASSQGDRDSNEQFF. The V gene is TRBV3-1, the J gene TRBJ2-1; 9 bases fit TRBD1. Germline V lookup: CDR1 LGHDT, CDR2 YNNKEL (reference sequence). CDR3 length: 15 residues. Losses at the gene ends were 3 bases for V and 6 bases for J; bases not matched to a gene: 6.

The chain carries TRBV29-1 and TRBJ1-2; D gene ambiguous. This CDR3 spans 10 amino acids. V lost 6 bases, J lost 5 bases, and 7 bases lay in between. Per germline, CDR1 SQVTM and CDR2 ANQGSEA. The CDR3 loop is CSVYTYGYTF. The CDR3 nucleotides are TGCAGCGTCTATACATATGGCTACACCTTC.

The J gene is TRBJ1-2, the V gene TRBV13, with D possibly TRBD1 on 5 matching bases. V lost 1 base and J 2 bases, leaving 14 bases between the germline ends. CDR3 length: 16 amino acids. CDR1 is PRHDT, CDR2 FYEKMQ, per germline (reference sequence). CDR3 sequence (DNA): TGTGCCAGCAGCTTAGAGTTCTTGAGGGGCAACTATGGCTACACCTTC. Amino acids: CASSLEFLRGNYGYTF.

The genes are TRBV2 and TRBJ2-1; 8 bases match TRBD2. Germline V CDR1 and CDR2: SNHLY, FYNNEI. CDR3 length equals 14 residues. V was pared by 6 bases and J by 2 bases, with 3 bases of the junction left unmatched. CDR3 coding DNA: TGTGCCAGCAGGAGCGGGGGAACCTACAATGAGCAGTTCTTC. Its translation: CASRSGGTYNEQFF.

This clonotype appeared a single time. The chain has TRBV6-6 and TRBJ2-7; TRBD1 might be the D (5 bases). The germline V and J ends were trimmed by 2 bases and 3 bases, with 14 bases remaining between them. The V gene's germline CDR1 is MNHNY and CDR2 SVGAGI (reference sequence). This CDR3 is 15 amino acids long. CDR3 nucleotide sequence: TGTGCCAGCAGTTACCTCCGAGGACAACACTACGAGCAGTACTTC. It encodes CASSYLRGQHYEQYF.

This chain links TRBV12-3 or TRBV12-4 with TRBJ2-1, with D unclear. Trimming pared 7 bases from V and 4 bases from J, leaving 23 bases between. This CDR3 contains 17 residues. The CDR3 DNA sequence: TGTGCCAGCACCTTAGCCGTGACTTCATTTGATTACAATGAGCAGTTCTTC. It encodes CASTLAVTSFDYNEQFF.

The rearrangement uses TRBV4-2 and TRBJ2-2; 12 positions match TRBD2. The germline CDR1 and CDR2 sequences are LGHNA and YNFKEQ. There are 21 residues in the CDR3. The V segment lost 5 bases and the J segment 3 bases; nucleotides outside the gene matches: 19. The CDR3 DNA sequence: TGTGCCAGCAGCGCCCCCCTAGCGGGGGGGTCGGTGGTGGATTACACCGGGGAGCTGTTTTTT. This translates into CASSAPLAGGSVVDYTGELFF.

The chain has TRBV12-3 or TRBV12-4 and TRBJ2-3; 7 nucleotides align to TRBD2. The CDR3 has 14 residues. J gave up 2 bases and V 7 bases, and 6 bases lay outside the gene matches. The CDR3 loop reads CASTQAGPTDTQYF. The CDR3 DNA reads TGTGCCAGCACCCAAGCGGGGCCCACAGATACGCAGTATTTT.

V gene TRBV6-1 combines with J gene TRBJ2-3, with 9 bases aligning to TRBD2. The CDR3 extends over 17 amino acids. Germline CDR1 reads MNHNS; CDR2 reads SASEGT. V lost 6 bases, J lost 2 bases, and 12 bases stayed unmatched. CDR3 amino acids: CASRRLAVVSPTDTQYF. Here the CDR3 DNA reads TGTGCCAGCAGGAGACTAGCGGTCGTTTCCCCCACAGATACGCAGTATTTT.

There are a few counts of this clonotype. The V and J genes are TRBV6-1 and TRBJ1-1; D call uncertain. With 6 bases removed from V and 1 base from J, the gap between germline ends came to 9 bases. CDR1 is MNHNS, CDR2 SASEGT, per germline. CDR3 length: 13 amino acids. As DNA, the CDR3 is TGTGCCAGCAGCCCCTGGGGGAACACTGAAGCTTTCTTT. This encodes CASSPWGNTEAFF.

This clonotype has just one count. This chain links TRBV5-5 with TRBJ2-7, with 8 bases lining up with TRBD2. Unmatched junction bases numbered 9, after V lost 1 base and J lost 3 bases. This CDR3 has 16 residues. Germline V lookup: CDR1 SGHKS, CDR2 YYEKEE (reference sequence). The CDR3 protein is CASSLHPILAGYEQYF. Written as DNA, the CDR3 is TGTGCCAGCAGCTTGCATCCTATCCTAGCGGGCTACGAGCAGTACTTC.

This chain links TRBV28 with TRBJ2-7; 15 bases are shared with TRBD2. V shed 3 bases, J shed 4 bases, and the junction held 10 bases outside the gene matches. Germline V gene data show CDR1 as MDHEN and CDR2 as SYDVKM. This CDR3 spans 18 amino acids. CDR3 region: CASSFNSPGLAGGYEQYF. CDR3 sequence (DNA): TGTGCCAGCAGTTTCAACAGTCCGGGACTAGCGGGAGGATACGAGCAGTACTTC.

The J gene is TRBJ1-2, the V gene TRBV6-1; D is undetermined. Trimming pared 5 bases from V and 1 base from J, leaving 11 bases between. The CDR3 sequence is 14 residues long. Germline V gene data show CDR1 as MNHNS and CDR2 as SASEGT. The CDR3 loop is CASSLGLFNYGYTF. The CDR3 DNA sequence: TGTGCCAGCAGTTTAGGACTGTTTAACTATGGCTACACCTTC.

V usage is TRBV5-1 and J usage is TRBJ2-5; TRBD1 might be the D (5 bases). Germline CDR1 and CDR2: SGHRS and YFSETQ. V was pared by 2 bases and J by 2 bases, with 10 bases between. CDR3 length: 14 amino acids. For the CDR3, the DNA is TGCGCCAGCAGCTTTACACAGGCTCAAGAGACCCAGTACTTC. Protein sequence: CASSFTQAQETQYF. Variable domain in full (rest from reference TRBV5-1 and TRBJ2-5): KAGVTQTPRYLIKTRGQQVTLSCSPISGHRSVSWYQQTPGQGLQFLFEYFSETQRNKGNFPGRFSGRQFSNSRSEMNVSTLELGDSALYLCASSFTQAQETQYFGPGTRLLVL.

The chain employs TRBV2 and TRBJ1-1; D not resolved. The CDR3 loop spans 10 amino acids. The V end lost 8 bases, the J end lost 11 bases, and 12 bases lay between the germline ends. The germline gives CDR1 SNHLY, CDR2 FYNNEI. CDR3 in amino acids: CASVEVGAFF. The CDR3, as DNA: TGTGCCAGCGTAGAAGTTGGGGCTTTCTTT. The full variable domain, rest sourced from reference TRBV2 and TRBJ1-1, is EPEVTQTPSHQVTQMGQEVILRCVPISNHLYFYWYRQILGQKVEFLVSFYNNEISEKSEIFDDQFSVERPDGSNFTLKIRSTKLEDSAMYFCASVEVGAFFGQGTRLTVV.

V gene TRBV10-3 combines with J gene TRBJ2-3, with 7 nucleotides matching TRBD1. Germline trimming cut 10 bases from V and 1 base from J; bases unmatched to any gene: 5. The CDR3 has 13 residues. Germline V gene lookup returns CDR1 ENHRY and CDR2 SYGVKD. The CDR3 is CATGTARTDTQYF. The CDR3 coding sequence is TGTGCCACCGGGACAGCTCGCACAGATACGCAGTATTTT.

V and J are TRBV6-1 and TRBJ2-2, with D possibly matching TRBD2 (6 bases). CDR1 and CDR2 from the germline V gene are MNHNS and SASEGT. The CDR3 totals 16 residues. V was trimmed by 6 bases and J by 0 bases, leaving 14 bases between them. CDR3 amino acids: CASSPYGGANTGELFF. In DNA form, the CDR3 reads TGTGCCAGCAGCCCGTACGGGGGAGCGAACACCGGGGAGCTGTTTTTT.

CDR3 DNA: TGTGCCTGGAGTGCCGGGGCGAATTCTAACTATGGCTACACCTTC. Protein product: CAWSAGANSNYGYTF. The chain joins TRBV30 to TRBJ1-2; perhaps TRBD1 as D (5 bases). The CDR3 has 15 residues. The V gene's germline CDR1 is GTSNPN and CDR2 SVGIG (reference sequence). Trimming removed 1 base from V and 0 bases from J, with 12 bases in between.

This clonotype was detected once. J is TRBJ1-5 and V is TRBV6-4; D is perhaps TRBD1 (6 bases). CDR1 is MRHNA, CDR2 SNTAGT, per germline. The CDR3 is 14 amino acids. Trimming removed 2 bases at V and 2 bases at J, with 7 bases between. In DNA, the CDR3 is TGTGCCAGCAGTGACGGGGGCGGCAATCAGCCCCAGCATTTT. Translating gives CASSDGGGNQPQHF.

The rearrangement uses TRBV5-5 and TRBJ2-3; D unresolved. The CDR3 sequence is 13 residues long. Germline V lookup: CDR1 SGHKS, CDR2 YYEKEE (reference sequence). V gave up 0 bases and J gave up 4 bases, with 6 bases separating them. CDR3 sequence reads: CASSLDSPDTQYF. CDR3 nucleotide sequence: TGTGCCAGCAGCTTGGACAGTCCAGATACGCAGTATTTT.

V is TRBV27 and J is TRBJ2-1; tentatively, D is TRBD1 or TRBD2 (5 bases each). The CDR3 spans 13 residues. V lost 6 bases, J lost 9 bases, and 15 bases lay in between. Germline V gene lookup returns CDR1 MNHEY and CDR2 SMNVEV (reference sequence). The chain's CDR3 is CASSSFGTIEQFF. The CDR3 coding sequence is TGTGCCAGCAGCTCTTTCGGGACCATTGAGCAGTTCTTC.

The chain employs TRBV6-1 and TRBJ2-7, with D perhaps matching TRBD1 or TRBD2 (5 bases each). CDR1 and CDR2 from the germline V gene are MNHNS and SASEGT. The V end lost 0 bases, the J end lost 7 bases, and 16 bases lay between the germline ends. The CDR3 consists of 15 residues. The CDR3: CASSEAGTALREQYF. CDR3 in DNA: TGTGCCAGCAGTGAAGCAGGGACGGCTCTACGAGAGCAGTACTTC.

J is TRBJ2-1 and V is TRBV28; 11 nucleotides match TRBD2. Germline V CDR1 and CDR2: MDHEN, SYDVKM. Trimming removed 4 bases from V and 4 bases from J; junction bases left unmatched: 6. CDR3 length equals 16 residues. CDR3: CASSSVGLAEYNEQFF. The CDR3 DNA is TGTGCCAGCAGTTCGGTGGGACTAGCGGAATACAATGAGCAGTTCTTC.

V gene TRBV30 combines with J gene TRBJ2-1; D is uncertain. In germline, CDR1 is GTSNPN, CDR2 SVGIG (reference sequence). This CDR3 spans 13 amino acids. V was pared by 0 bases and J by 5 bases, with 8 bases between. The CDR3 loop is CAWSVDLNNEQFF. DNA for the CDR3: TGTGCCTGGAGTGTAGACCTCAACAATGAGCAGTTCTTC. The whole variable domain, remainder taken from reference TRBV30 and TRBJ2-1, is SQTIHQWPATLVQPVGSPLSLECTVEGTSNPNLYWYRQAAGRGLQLLFYSVGIGQISSEVPQNLSASRPQDRQFILSSKKLLLSDSGFYLCAWSVDLNNEQFFGPGTRLTVL.

The V and J genes are TRBV30 and TRBJ2-6; D is possibly TRBD1 or TRBD2 (6 bases each). The CDR3 consists of 16 residues. The ends were cut back, 1 base at V and 0 bases at J, with 10 bases in the middle. The germline CDR1 and CDR2 sequences are GTSNPN and SVGIG (reference sequence). The CDR3 DNA reads TGTGCCTGGAGTGCAGGGGAGGTCTCTGGGGCCAACGTCCTGACTTTC. It encodes CAWSAGEVSGANVLTF.

The chain combines TRBV2 with TRBJ2-7, with D perhaps TRBD2 (6 bases). Germline-derived CDR1 and CDR2 are SNHLY and FYNNEI. This CDR3 has 13 amino acids. V shed 3 bases and J shed 6 bases, with 12 bases lying between them. CDR3 bases: TGTGCCAGCAGTGATTGGCGGGGATCCGAGCAGTACTTC. It translates to CASSDWRGSEQYF.

The chain is built from TRBV5-6 and TRBJ2-7, with D hard to call. The CDR3 runs to 12 residues. V gave up 4 bases and J gave up 10 bases, with 15 bases separating them. The germline V gene has CDR1 SGHDT and CDR2 YYEEEE. The CDR3 protein is CASSHDRSSQYF. In DNA, the CDR3 is TGTGCCAGCAGCCACGATAGATCCAGTCAGTACTTC.